The present entry profiles one T cell receptor beta chain with its context. It lacks a known antigen. No quality values exist for individual bases; no much larger clone is one base distant. There are 15 amino acids in the CDR3, from cysteine to phenylalanine inclusive. The kept DNA is CDR3 alone, 45 bases in frame from the first base. CDR1 and CDR2 were assigned from the germline V gene as KGHSH and LQKENI. The junction carries 9 bases between V and J, which are trimmed by 1 base and 3 bases respectively. The source of the sample is a study of control samples from healthy donors and cancer patients (TCRdb year 2020). The library was obtained by the immunoSEQ multiplex PCR assay. TCRdb holds this immuneACCESS table with in-frame rearrangements only. Some clones are missing; in checked studies, unresolved V genes explain under half, and the rest has no known cause. The sample profile shows roughly 120,000 clones; roughly 84% of them were found once. About 3.4% of the sample lies in the top ten.

This TCR derives from a man between 50 and 59 years old in good health. The rearranged chain carries TRBV18 and TRBJ1-4, with TRBD1 as a weak D call on 5 bases. Sequenced input: blood. The base sequence is TGTGCCAGCTCACCACAGGGGTTGGCTAATGAAAAACTGTTTTTT. Translated, it reads CASSPQGLANEKLFF. Where the CDR3 stops, the reference TRBV18 and TRBJ1-4 genes take over; the full variable domain is NAGVMQNPRHLVRRRGQEARLRCSPMKGHSHVYWYRQLPEEGLKFMVYLQKENIIDESGMPKERFSAEFPKEGPSILRIQQVVRGDSAAYFCASSPQGLANEKLFFGSGTQLSVL.